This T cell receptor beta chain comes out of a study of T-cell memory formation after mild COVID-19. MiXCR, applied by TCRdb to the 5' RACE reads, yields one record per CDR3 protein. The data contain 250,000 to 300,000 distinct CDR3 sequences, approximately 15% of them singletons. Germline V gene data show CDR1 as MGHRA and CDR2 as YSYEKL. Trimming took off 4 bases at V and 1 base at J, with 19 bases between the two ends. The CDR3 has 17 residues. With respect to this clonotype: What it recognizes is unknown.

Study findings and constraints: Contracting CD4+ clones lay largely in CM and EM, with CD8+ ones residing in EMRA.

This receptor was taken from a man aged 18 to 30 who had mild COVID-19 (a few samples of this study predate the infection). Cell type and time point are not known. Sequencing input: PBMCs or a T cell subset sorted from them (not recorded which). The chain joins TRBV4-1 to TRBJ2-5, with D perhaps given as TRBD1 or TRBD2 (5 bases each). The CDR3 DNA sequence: TGCGCCAGCAGCCCACCCAGGGAGCGGAGCCCCCAAGAGACCCAGTACTTC. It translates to CASSPPRERSPQETQYF.